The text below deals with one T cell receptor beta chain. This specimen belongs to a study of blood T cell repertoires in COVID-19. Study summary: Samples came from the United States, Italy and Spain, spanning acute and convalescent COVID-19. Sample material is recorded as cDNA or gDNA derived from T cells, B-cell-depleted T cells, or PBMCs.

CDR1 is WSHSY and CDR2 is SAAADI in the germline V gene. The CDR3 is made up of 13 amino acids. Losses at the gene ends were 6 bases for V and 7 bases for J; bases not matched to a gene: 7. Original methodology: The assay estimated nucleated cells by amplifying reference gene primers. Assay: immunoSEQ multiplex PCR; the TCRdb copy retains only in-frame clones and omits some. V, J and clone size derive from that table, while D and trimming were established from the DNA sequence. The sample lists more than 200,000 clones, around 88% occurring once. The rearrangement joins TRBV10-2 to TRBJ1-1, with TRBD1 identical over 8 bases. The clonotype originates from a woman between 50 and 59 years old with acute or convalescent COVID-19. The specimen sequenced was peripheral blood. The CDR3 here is CASRDSGGIEAFF. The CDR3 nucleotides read TGCGCCAGCAGGGACTCAGGGGGCATTGAAGCTTTCTTT.